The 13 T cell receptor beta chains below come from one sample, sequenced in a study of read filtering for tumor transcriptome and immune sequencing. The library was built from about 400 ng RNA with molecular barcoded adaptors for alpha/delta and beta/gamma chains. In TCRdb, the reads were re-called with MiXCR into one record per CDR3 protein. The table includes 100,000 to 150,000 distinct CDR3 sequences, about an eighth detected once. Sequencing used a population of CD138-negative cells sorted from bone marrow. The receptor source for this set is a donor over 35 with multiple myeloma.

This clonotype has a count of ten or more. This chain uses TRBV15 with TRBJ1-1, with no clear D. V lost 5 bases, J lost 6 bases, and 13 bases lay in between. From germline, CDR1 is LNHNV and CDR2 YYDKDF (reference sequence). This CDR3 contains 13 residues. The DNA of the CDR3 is TGTGCCACCAGCTCGGGCGGGCGCCCTGAAGCTTTCTTT. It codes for CATSSGGRPEAFF.

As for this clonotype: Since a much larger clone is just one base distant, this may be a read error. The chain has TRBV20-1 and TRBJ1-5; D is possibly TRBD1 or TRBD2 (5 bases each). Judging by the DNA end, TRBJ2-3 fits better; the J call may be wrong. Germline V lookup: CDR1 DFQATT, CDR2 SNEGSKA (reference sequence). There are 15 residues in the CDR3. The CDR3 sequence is CSATKEGRSDQPQYF. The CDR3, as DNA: TGCAGTGCTACCAAAGAGGGACGGAGCGATCAGCCCCAGTATTTT.

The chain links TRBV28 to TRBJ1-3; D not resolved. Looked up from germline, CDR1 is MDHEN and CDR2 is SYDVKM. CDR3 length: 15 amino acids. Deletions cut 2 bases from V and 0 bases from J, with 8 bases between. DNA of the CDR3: TGTGCCAGCAGTTTAACGGATTTCTCTGGAAACACCATATATTTT. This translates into CASSLTDFSGNTIYF.

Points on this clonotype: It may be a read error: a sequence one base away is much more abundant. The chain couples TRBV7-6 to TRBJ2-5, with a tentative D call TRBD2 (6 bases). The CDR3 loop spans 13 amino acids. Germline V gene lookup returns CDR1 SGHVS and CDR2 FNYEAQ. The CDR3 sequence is CASSGVGQETQCF. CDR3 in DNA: TGTGCCAGCTCGGGGGTCGGGCAGGAGACCCAGTGCTTC.

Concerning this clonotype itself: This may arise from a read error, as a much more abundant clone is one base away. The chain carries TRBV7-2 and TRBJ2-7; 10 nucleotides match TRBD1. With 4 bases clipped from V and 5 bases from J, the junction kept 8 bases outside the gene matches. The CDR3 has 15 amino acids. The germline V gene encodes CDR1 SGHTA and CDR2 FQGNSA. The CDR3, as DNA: TGTGCCAGCAGCTCCACCGGGACAGGGGTCCACGAGCAGTACTTC. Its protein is CASSSTGTGVHEQYF.

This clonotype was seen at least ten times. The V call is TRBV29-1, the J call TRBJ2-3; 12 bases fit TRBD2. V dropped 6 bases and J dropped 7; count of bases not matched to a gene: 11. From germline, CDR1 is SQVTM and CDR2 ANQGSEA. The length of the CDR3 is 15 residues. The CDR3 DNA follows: TGCAGCGTCTCCGGGCGTCTAGCGGGAGGGAATACGCAGTATTTT. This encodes CSVSGRLAGGNTQYF.

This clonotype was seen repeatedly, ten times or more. The CDR3 is CASSPGQDQETQYF. CDR3 in DNA: TGCGCCAGCAGCCCCGGACAGGATCAAGAGACCCAGTACTTC. The rearrangement uses TRBV5-1 and TRBJ2-5; 7 bases map to TRBD1. In germline, CDR1 is SGHRS, CDR2 YFSETQ. Germline trimming cut 4 bases from V and 2 bases from J; bases unmatched to any gene: 5. The length of the CDR3 is 14 residues.

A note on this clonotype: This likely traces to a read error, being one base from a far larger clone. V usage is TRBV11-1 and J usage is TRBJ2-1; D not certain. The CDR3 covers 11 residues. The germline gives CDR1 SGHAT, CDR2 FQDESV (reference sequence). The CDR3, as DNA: TGTGCCGGCAGCTTAGACTCGCGGCAGTTCTTC. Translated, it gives CAGSLDSRQFF.

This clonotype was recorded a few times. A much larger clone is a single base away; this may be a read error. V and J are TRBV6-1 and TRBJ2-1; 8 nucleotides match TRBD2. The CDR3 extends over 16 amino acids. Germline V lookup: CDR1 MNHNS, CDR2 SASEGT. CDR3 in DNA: TGTGCCTGCAGCGGTAGCGGGAAAACCTCCTACAATGAGCAGTTCTTC. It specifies CACSGSGKTSYNEQFF.

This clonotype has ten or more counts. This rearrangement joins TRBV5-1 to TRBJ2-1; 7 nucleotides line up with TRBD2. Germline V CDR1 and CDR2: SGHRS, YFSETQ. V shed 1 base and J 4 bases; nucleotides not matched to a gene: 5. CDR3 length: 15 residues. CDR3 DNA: TGCGCCAGCAGCTTGAGCGGGGAATTATACAATGAGCAGTTCTTC. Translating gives CASSLSGELYNEQFF. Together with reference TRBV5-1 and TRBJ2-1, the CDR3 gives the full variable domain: KAGVTQTPRYLIKTRGQQVTLSCSPISGHRSVSWYQQTPGQGLQFLFEYFSETQRNKGNFPGRFSGRQFSNSRSEMNVSTLELGDSALYLCASSLSGELYNEQFFGPGTRLTVL.

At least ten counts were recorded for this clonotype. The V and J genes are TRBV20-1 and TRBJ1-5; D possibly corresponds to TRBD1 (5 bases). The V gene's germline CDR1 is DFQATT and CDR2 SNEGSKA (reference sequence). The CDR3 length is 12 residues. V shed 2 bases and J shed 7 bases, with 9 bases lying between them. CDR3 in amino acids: CSARPGLQPQHF. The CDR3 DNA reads TGCAGTGCTAGACCAGGGTTGCAGCCCCAGCATTTT.

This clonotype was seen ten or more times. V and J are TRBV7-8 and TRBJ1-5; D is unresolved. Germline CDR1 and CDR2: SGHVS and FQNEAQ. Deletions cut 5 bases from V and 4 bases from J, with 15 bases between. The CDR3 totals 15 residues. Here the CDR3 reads CASSPERTGNQPQHF. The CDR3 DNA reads TGTGCCAGCAGCCCGGAGAGGACGGGTAATCAGCCCCAGCATTTT.

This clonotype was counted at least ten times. The DNA of the CDR3 is TGTGCCAGCAGCCGAGAAGGAGCGGCCTCCTACAATGAGCAGTTCTTC. Amino acid sequence: CASSREGAASYNEQFF. This sequence joins TRBV28 and TRBJ2-1, with D maybe TRBD2 (5 bases). The CDR3 has 16 residues. Looked up from germline, CDR1 is MDHEN and CDR2 is SYDVKM. Trimming took 6 bases from V and 0 from J, leaving 15 bases between them.